The rows below give T cell receptor beta chains drawn from one sample of a study of T cells in Graves' hyperthyroidism and ophthalmopathy. TCRdb redid the calling of the multiplex PCR reads with MiXCR, one entry per CDR3 protein. This sample carries under 300,000 distinct CDR3 sequences, roughly 13% of them seen once, and the ten largest clones take 7.9%. The material sequenced was blood. Receptor source: a middle-aged woman with Graves' hyperthyroidism. Both conserved end residues are part of each CDR3. Each record gives: D gene, J gene, clone size, V gene, CDR3 DNA, CDR3 protein. The D gene is left open where the match is weak. A row's size may be missing; if present it is once, few, many or a size class.

TRBD1	TRBJ1-5	few	TRBV15	TGTGCCACCAGCTTTAAAAGTCCGGGACAGGGTATGCAGCCCCAGCATTTT	CATSFKSPGQGMQPQHF
TRBD1	TRBJ2-7	.	TRBV27	TGTGCCAGCAGTTGGACAGGGGGCAGCGAGCAGTACTTC	CASSWTGGSEQYF
.	TRBJ1-4	many	TRBV3-1	TGTGCCAGCAGCCAAGAGGGCTGGGGTAATGAAAAACTGTTTTTT	CASSQEGWGNEKLFF
.	TRBJ1-4	many	TRBV20-1	TGCAGTGTGAATAGGGCAGAGGAGAACAAACTGTTTTTT	CSVNRAEENKLFF
.	TRBJ2-7	many	TRBV7-8	TGTGCCAGCAGCTTAGGAGGCGGGGCATCCTCCTCCTACGAGCAGTACTTC	CASSLGGGASSSYEQYF
.	TRBJ2-1	.	TRBV18	TGTGCCAGCTCACCACCGGACGCCGGAGGCGAGCAGTTCTTC	CASSPPDAGGEQFF
TRBD2	TRBJ2-3	.	TRBV5-4	TGTGCCAGCAGCCCTGGACTAGCGGCCACAGATACGCAGTATTTT	CASSPGLAATDTQYF
TRBD2	TRBJ2-7	.	TRBV11-2	TGTGCCAGCAGCGGGCCGGGACTAGCGGGAGGAGGGGAGCAGTACTTC	CASSGPGLAGGGEQYF
.	TRBJ1-2	many	TRBV12-3/TRBV12-4	TGTGCCAGCAGTTTTCGGCAGGGTCATGGCTACACCTTC	CASSFRQGHGYTF
.	TRBJ1-2	.	TRBV9	TGTGCCAGCAGCGTGCAGGGTATCTATGGCTACACCTTC	CASSVQGIYGYTF
TRBD2	TRBJ2-1	many	TRBV12-3/TRBV12-4	TGTGCCAGCAGTCCTACCCCCCTAGCGGGAGGTACTAACAATGAGCAGTTCTTC	CASSPTPLAGGTNNEQFF
.	TRBJ2-2	many	TRBV6-1	TGTGCCAGCTGGAGCACCGGGGAGCTGTTTTTT	CASWSTGELFF
.	TRBJ1-1	many	TRBV20-1	TGCAGTGCTACCGTGAGGGGTGCCAACACTGAAGCTTTCTTT	CSATVRGANTEAFF
.	TRBJ2-5	many	TRBV5-4	TGTGCCAGCAGCACGGATCCGGGGCAAGAGACCCAGTACTTC	CASSTDPGQETQYF
.	TRBJ2-1	.	TRBV4-1	TGCGCCAGCAGCCAAGATGGACCCGGAGTTAATGAGCAGTTCTTC	CASSQDGPGVNEQFF
.	TRBJ2-5	many	TRBV2	TGTGCCAGCAGTGAAACCCAACATATCGTGGGACGGGAGACCCAGTACTTC	CASSETQHIVGRETQYF
.	TRBJ2-7	many	TRBV20-1	TGCAGTGCTAGAGATCGAGGGAGCGAGCAGTACTTC	CSARDRGSEQYF
.	TRBJ1-1	many	TRBV28	TGTGCCAGCAGTGTAAATTGGATTCGCAATGAAGCTTTCTTT	CASSVNWIRNEAFF
TRBD1	TRBJ1-6	few	TRBV20-1	TGCAGTGCTAGGGCCGGGACAGGGTATTCACCCCTCCACTTT	CSARAGTGYSPLHF
.	TRBJ1-2	many	TRBV6-1	TGTGCCAGCAGTAGCAGTGGGGGTGGTGGCTACACCTTC	CASSSSGGGGYTF
TRBD2	TRBJ2-3	many	TRBV5-5	TGTGCCAGCAGCCCCGTGACTAGCGGGAGACTAGATACGCAGTATTTT	CASSPVTSGRLDTQYF
.	TRBJ2-3	many	TRBV7-9	TGTGCCAGCTTGGGTTGGGGCAGAAGCACAGATACGCAGTATTTT	CASLGWGRSTDTQYF
.	TRBJ2-2	few	TRBV15	TGTGCCACCAGCAGAGGAGGTAGTGGCGGGGAGCTGTTTTTT	CATSRGGSGGELFF
.	TRBJ2-7	many	TRBV10-3	TGTGCCATCAGTGAGTCGGGCCCCGAGCAGTACTTC	CAISESGPEQYF
TRBD2	TRBJ2-1	many	TRBV5-1	TGCGCCAGCAGCTTGCCCAGCGGGGCATACAATGAGCAGTTCTTC	CASSLPSGAYNEQFF
.	TRBJ1-2	.	TRBV5-6	TGTGCCAGCAGCCAGGGGCAGGAGTATGGCTACACCTTC	CASSQGQEYGYTF
.	TRBJ1-2	few	TRBV9	TGTGCCAGCAGCGGGCCAGGTTCCAACTATGGCTACACCTTC	CASSGPGSNYGYTF
TRBD1	TRBJ2-5	many	TRBV6-1	TGTGCCAGCAGTGAATCTCGCAGGGGGCGAAAGGGGAACCAAGAGACCCAGTACTTC	CASSESRRGRKGNQETQYF
.	TRBJ2-1	many	TRBV5-1	TGCGCCAGCAGCTTGGGTTTAGTCGGGACTCCCTACAATGAGCAGTTCTTC	CASSLGLVGTPYNEQFF
.	TRBJ2-2	few	TRBV12-3/TRBV12-4	TGTGCCAGCAGTTTATTGGAGACCGGGGAGCTGTTTTTT	CASSLLETGELFF
.	TRBJ1-2	many	TRBV6-1	TGTGCCAGCAGTAAGGAGGACGGACCGTATGGCTACACCTTC	CASSKEDGPYGYTF
.	TRBJ1-1	many	TRBV18	TGTGCCAGCTCTCGGGAGGGCACAATGAACACTGAAGCTTTCTTT	CASSREGTMNTEAFF
.	TRBJ2-1	many	TRBV28	TGTGCCAGCAGTTTAGGGGGGGCCGTACGGAATGAGCAGTTCTTC	CASSLGGAVRNEQFF
TRBD1	TRBJ1-6	.	TRBV20-1	TGCAGTGCTAGTGGGACAGGGGATTCACCCCTCCACTTT	CSASGTGDSPLHF
.	TRBJ1-1	many	TRBV11-2	TGTGCCAGCAGCTTTTTTGTAGGGGGGAACACTGAAGCTTTCTTT	CASSFFVGGNTEAFF
.	TRBJ2-3	many	TRBV9	TGTGCCAGCAGCGTAGGAGATACCAGCACAGATACGCAGTATTTT	CASSVGDTSTDTQYF
.	TRBJ1-6	.	TRBV9	TGTGCCAGCAGCCCTCACCCGAATTCACCCCTCCACTTT	CASSPHPNSPLHF
TRBD1	TRBJ2-3	.	TRBV7-9	TGTGCCAGCAGCCGAGGCAGGGGGCCAAAATCGTCAGATACGCAGTATTTT	CASSRGRGPKSSDTQYF
.	TRBJ1-1	many	TRBV2	TGTGCCAGCAGTGATGTTATTTCGGGGGCTGAAGCTTTCTTT	CASSDVISGAEAFF
.	TRBJ1-3	.	TRBV27	TGTGCCAGCAGTGATTCGGGCAACTCTGGAAACACCATATATTTT	CASSDSGNSGNTIYF
.	TRBJ1-1	many	TRBV28	TGTGCCAGCAGGGGGACATCCCCAGCAGCTTTCTTT	CASRGTSPAAFF
.	TRBJ1-5	many	TRBV6-1	TGTGCCAGCAGCCCCGTCGGGGGTTCGGGCAATCAGCCCCAGCATTTT	CASSPVGGSGNQPQHF
.	TRBJ1-1	few	TRBV7-9	TGTGCCAGCAGCTTATCGAGGGGGTCCTACATGAACACTGAAGCTTTCTTT	CASSLSRGSYMNTEAFF
.	TRBJ2-1	.	TRBV27	TGTGCCAGCAGTTTATATGCGGGAAGCTACAATGAGCAGTTCTTC	CASSLYAGSYNEQFF
TRBD1	TRBJ2-5	.	TRBV20-1	TGCAGTGCTGCACCGGGACAGAAGGAGACCCAGTACTTC	CSAAPGQKETQYF
.	TRBJ2-5	.	TRBV19	TGTGCCAGTAGTACTGACAGGGAGACCCAGTACTTC	CASSTDRETQYF
TRBD2	TRBJ2-3	many	TRBV29-1	TGCAGCGCCGGACTAGCGGGATCGGGGGCAGATACGCAGTATTTT	CSAGLAGSGADTQYF
TRBD2	TRBJ2-5	.	TRBV24-1	TGTGCCACCAGTGATCGGACTAGCGAGACGGAAGAGACCCAGTACTTC	CATSDRTSETEETQYF
.	TRBJ2-2	many	TRBV30	TGTGCCTGGAGTGTACGCGGGTCCGGGGAGCTGTTTTTT	CAWSVRGSGELFF
.	TRBJ2-2	many	TRBV2	TGTGCCAGCGGGGTAGCGCAATTATCCGGGGAGCTGTTTTTT	CASGVAQLSGELFF
.	TRBJ1-1	few	TRBV20-1	TGCAGTGCGCCATACAGGGTCGAAGCTTTCTTT	CSAPYRVEAFF
TRBD2	TRBJ2-2	many	TRBV20-1	TGCAGTGCTAGAGCGGGCGGGGGAACCGGGGAGCTGTTTTTT	CSARAGGGTGELFF
.	TRBJ1-6	.	TRBV9	TGTGCCAGCAGCGGCCACAGAATTAATTCACCCCTCCACTTT	CASSGHRINSPLHF
.	TRBJ2-7	many	TRBV7-9	TGTGCCAGCAGCTTGAGAGGGTTCGAGCAGTACTTC	CASSLRGFEQYF
TRBD1	TRBJ2-3	many	TRBV28	TGTGCCAGCAGCAGGGACAGGGAAACAGATACGCAGTATTTT	CASSRDRETDTQYF
TRBD1	TRBJ2-2	.	TRBV5-1	TGCGCCAGCAGCCACAGGGGAGACACCGGGGAGCTGTTTTTT	CASSHRGDTGELFF
.	TRBJ2-5	many	TRBV7-9	TGTGCCAGCAGCCACGGACTCTCTGCGGAGACCCAGTACTTC	CASSHGLSAETQYF
.	TRBJ2-5	many	TRBV7-9	TGTGCCAGCAGCGGGTCAGGGCGGGAGACCCAGTACTTC	CASSGSGRETQYF
TRBD2	TRBJ2-1	.	TRBV9	TGTGCCAGCAGCGTGACTAGCCAACCATACAATGAGCAGTTCTTC	CASSVTSQPYNEQFF